This T cell receptor (beta chain) derives from a study of identifying expanded T cells in peripheral blood. Germline CDR1 is MNHEY and CDR2 is SVGAGI. This CDR3 has 13 amino acids. V shed 8 bases, J shed 5 bases, and the junction held 6 bases outside the gene matches. Here immunoSEQ multiplex PCR was the method, and the copy in TCRdb shows in-frame clones only, minus some. The data contain tens of thousands of clones, approximately 89% of them seen just once; the ten biggest clones take up about 4%. The chain carries TRBV6-5 and TRBJ1-2, with 9 bases that match TRBD1. Sequencing was carried out using blood. This receptor was obtained from a person between 18 and 75 years old in good health. The chain's CDR3 is CASRDRGGYGYTF. The DNA of the CDR3 is TGTGCCAGCCGCGACAGGGGGGGATATGGCTACACCTTC.